One sample yielded the 19 T cell receptor beta chains listed below, sequenced in a study of cytomegalovirus exposure and HLA in healthy donors. TCRdb's table, derived via immunoSEQ multiplex PCR, lists solely in-frame clones and lacks some. The sample has about 310,000 clones, approximately 86% seen once. The specimen sequenced was PBMCs. Every receptor here comes from a man aged 25 to 40 in good health and CMV-seronegative.

The count of this clone is one. The chain joins TRBV5-1 to TRBJ1-2; maybe TRBD1 (5 bases). The germline V and J ends were trimmed by 2 bases and 2 bases, with 10 bases remaining between them. Germline CDR1 SGHRS, CDR2 YFSETQ. The CDR3 covers 14 residues. The CDR3 nucleotides are TGCGCCAGCAGCTTAGGACACCAAAACTATGGCTACACCTTC. Its translation: CASSLGHQNYGYTF. The complete variable domain, with remaining parts taken from reference TRBV5-1 and TRBJ1-2, reads KAGVTQTPRYLIKTRGQQVTLSCSPISGHRSVSWYQQTPGQGLQFLFEYFSETQRNKGNFPGRFSGRQFSNSRSEMNVSTLELGDSALYLCASSLGHQNYGYTFGSGTRLTVV.

The rearrangement joins TRBV29-1 to TRBJ2-3, with no clear D. Germline CDR1 and CDR2: SQVTM and ANQGSEA. This CDR3 contains 14 residues. Trimming stripped 3 bases from V and 1 base from J, with 11 bases between. The CDR3 reads CSVDLGSGTDTQYF. The CDR3 DNA reads as TGCAGCGTTGACCTCGGGTCGGGCACAGATACGCAGTATTTT.

The rearrangement uses TRBV19 and TRBJ1-2; D is unclear. Trimming pared 5 bases from V and 3 bases from J, leaving 13 bases between. CDR3 length: 14 amino acids. Germline V gene lookup returns CDR1 LNHDA and CDR2 SQIVND (reference sequence). The DNA for the CDR3 is TGTGCCAGTAGTGTCCGCGAGGGAGACTATGGCTACACCTTC. Its protein is CASSVREGDYGYTF.

The chain joins TRBV9 to TRBJ2-1, with a tentative D call TRBD2 (6 bases). Germline assignment: CDR1 SGDLS and CDR2 YYNGEE. The CDR3 is 15 amino acids. Trimming took 6 bases from V and 3 from J, leaving 16 bases between them. The CDR3 spells CASITGGPHYNEQFF. DNA of the CDR3: TGTGCCAGCATCACCGGGGGACCACACTACAATGAGCAGTTCTTC.

The V and J genes are TRBV6-1 and TRBJ1-2; D perhaps matches TRBD1 (5 bases). Germline-derived CDR1 and CDR2 are MNHNS and SASEGT. The CDR3 covers 15 residues. The germline V and J ends were trimmed by 0 bases and 0 bases, with 8 bases remaining between them. CDR3 protein: CASSEATVANYGYTF. The CDR3 nucleotides read TGTGCCAGCAGTGAAGCGACAGTAGCTAACTATGGCTACACCTTC.

The chain is built from TRBV5-1 and TRBJ1-6; D may be TRBD1 (6 bases). This CDR3 comprises 15 residues. The V end was cut by 4 bases, the J end by 6 bases, with 14 bases between. The V gene's germline CDR1 is SGHRS and CDR2 YFSETQ. CDR3 protein: CASSPIQGTNSPLHF. CDR3 nucleotide sequence: TGCGCCAGCAGCCCAATACAGGGTACTAATTCACCCCTCCACTTT.

The V gene is TRBV11-2, the J gene TRBJ2-7; 13 bases line up with TRBD2. The CDR3 is 14 amino acids. V trimming: 6 bases; J trimming: 3 bases; junction bases outside the gene matches: 2. Germline CDR1 reads SGHAT; CDR2 reads FQNNGV. The CDR3 DNA reads as TGTGCCAGCAGGCGGACTAGCGGGGGCTACGAGCAGTACTTC. Translation gives CASRRTSGGYEQYF.

As regards this clone: At one of its ends the junction is not consistent with the germline gene, which may arise from a read error. The V gene is TRBV6-1, the J gene TRBJ2-1; D gene unclear. Germline V CDR1 and CDR2: MNHNS, SASEGT. This CDR3 is built from 14 residues. In DNA, the CDR3 is TGTGCCAGCAGTGATTTGTCCCCCCACAAGGAGCAGTTCTTC. Encoded protein: CASSDLSPHKEQFF.

This chain links TRBV5-1 with TRBJ1-6; 8 bases align to TRBD1. The CDR3 is made up of 15 amino acids. The germline gives CDR1 SGHRS, CDR2 YFSETQ. Trimming removed 0 bases from V and 6 bases from J; junction bases left unmatched: 2. CDR3 bases: TGCGCCAGCAGCTTGGGGCAGGGGGCTAATTCACCCCTCCACTTT. Translation: CASSLGQGANSPLHF.

The chain recombines TRBV4-1 with TRBJ2-7, with D possibly TRBD2 on 6 matching bases. The CDR3 sequence is 16 residues long. Germline assignment: CDR1 MGHRA and CDR2 YSYEKL. V was trimmed by 5 bases and J by 5 bases, leaving 22 bases between them. The CDR3 nucleotides are TGCGCCAGCAGCAGATGGTCCAGCGGAACTAGCCACGAGCAGTACTTC. This translates into CASSRWSSGTSHEQYF.

This chain uses TRBV5-1 with TRBJ1-1, with D tentatively TRBD1 (5 bases). Germline V lookup: CDR1 SGHRS, CDR2 YFSETQ. V lost 4 bases and J lost 3, with 16 bases in between. This CDR3 comprises 15 residues. CDR3 sequence reads: CASSLRGGDYTEAFF. CDR3 DNA sequence: TGCGCCAGCAGCCTGCGGGGAGGGGATTACACTGAAGCTTTCTTT.

The V call is TRBV5-1, the J call TRBJ1-3, with D perhaps TRBD1 (5 bases). V was pared by 0 bases and J by 7 bases, with 23 bases between. Germline CDR1 SGHRS, CDR2 YFSETQ. The CDR3 is 18 residues long. CDR3 sequence: CASSLGFRESSRRNTIYF. DNA for the CDR3: TGCGCCAGCAGCTTGGGGTTCAGGGAATCCTCTCGAAGGAACACCATATATTTT.

This sequence joins TRBV6-5 and TRBJ2-2; TRBD2 might be the D (6 bases). The CDR3 sequence is 14 residues long. Germline-derived CDR1 and CDR2 are MNHEY and SVGAGI. Trimming stripped 6 bases from V and 6 bases from J, with 14 bases between. The CDR3 nucleotides are TGTGCCAGCAGATGGGACTCCGCGGCCGGGGAGCTGTTTTTT. This gives the protein CASRWDSAAGELFF.

The chain has TRBV25-1 and TRBJ2-3, with D tentatively TRBD2 (5 bases). Germline V lookup: CDR1 MGHDK, CDR2 SYGVNS. V was shortened by 6 bases and J by 6 bases, with 10 bases between the two germline ends. CDR3 size: 12 residues. The CDR3 here is CASRRESDTQYF. The CDR3 DNA is TGTGCCAGCAGGAGGGAATCCGATACGCAGTATTTT.

The genes are TRBV18 and TRBJ1-2; no reliable D call. The V end was cut by 2 bases, the J end by 2 bases, with 9 bases between. Germline lookup yields CDR1 KGHSH and CDR2 LQKENI. The CDR3 is 14 amino acids. For the CDR3, the DNA is TGTGCCAGCTCACCAAAAGCCGGGAACTATGGCTACACCTTC. Protein product: CASSPKAGNYGYTF.

V usage is TRBV4-2 and J usage is TRBJ1-2; D remains ambiguous. CDR3 length equals 16 residues. The germline CDR1 and CDR2 sequences are LGHNA and YNFKEQ. The V end was cut by 0 bases, the J end by 3 bases, with 14 bases between. The CDR3 sequence: CASSQEGLLTHYGYTF. The CDR3 DNA follows: TGTGCCAGCAGCCAAGAGGGCCTGCTGACACACTATGGCTACACCTTC.

The V gene is TRBV6-6, the J gene TRBJ1-1; the D is unclear. The germline V gene encodes CDR1 MNHNY and CDR2 SVGAGI (reference sequence). Trimming removed 3 bases at V and 4 bases at J, with 12 bases between. The CDR3 has 14 residues. The CDR3: CASSYEAFGTEAFF. CDR3 bases: TGTGCCAGCAGTTATGAGGCATTTGGCACTGAAGCTTTCTTT.

The chain carries TRBV7-8 and TRBJ2-7, with TRBD1 matching 11 bases. Per the germline V gene, CDR1 is SGHVS and CDR2 is FQNEAQ. The CDR3 is 14 amino acids. J lost 5 bases, V lost 5 bases, and 5 bases had no gene match. CDR3: CASSPRTGGDEQYF. CDR3 nucleotide sequence: TGTGCCAGCAGCCCCCGGACAGGGGGCGACGAGCAGTACTTC.

The chain recombines TRBV7-6 with TRBJ2-2, with D possibly TRBD2 on 6 matching bases. The CDR3 extends over 16 amino acids. Germline CDR1 is SGHVS and CDR2 is FNYEAQ. Trimming stripped 1 base from V and 4 bases from J, with 13 bases between. The DNA of the CDR3 is TGTGCCAGCAGCTTAGGTGGCGGGGTTACCACCGGGGAGCTGTTTTTT. Amino acid sequence: CASSLGGGVTTGELFF.